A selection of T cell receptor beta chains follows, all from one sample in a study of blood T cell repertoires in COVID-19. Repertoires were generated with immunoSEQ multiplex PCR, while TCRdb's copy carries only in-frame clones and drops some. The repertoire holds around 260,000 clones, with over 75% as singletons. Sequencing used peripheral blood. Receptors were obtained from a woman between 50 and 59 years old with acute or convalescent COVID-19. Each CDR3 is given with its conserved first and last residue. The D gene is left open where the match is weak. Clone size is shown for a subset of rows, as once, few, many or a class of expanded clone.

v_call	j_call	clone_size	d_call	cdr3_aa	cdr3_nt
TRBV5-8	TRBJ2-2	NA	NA	CASSSGGRRPDGELFF	TGTGCCAGCAGCTCCGGTGGTAGGCGGCCGGACGGGGAGCTGTTTTTT
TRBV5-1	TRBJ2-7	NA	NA	CASSLGGLTLGLGEQYF	TGCGCCAGCAGCTTGGGGGGCCTCACGCTCGGGTTAGGGGAGCAGTACTTC
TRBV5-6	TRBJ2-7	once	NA	CASSLAGTQGYEQYF	TGTGCCAGCAGCTTGGCAGGGACCCAGGGGTACGAGCAGTACTTC
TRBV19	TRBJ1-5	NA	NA	CASSISGRGSRNQPQHF	TGTGCCAGTAGTATTTCCGGGCGGGGCAGCCGTAATCAGCCCCAGCATTTT
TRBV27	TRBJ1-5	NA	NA	CASSSTGWDNQPQHF	TGTGCCAGCAGTTCGACAGGTTGGGACAATCAGCCCCAGCATTTT
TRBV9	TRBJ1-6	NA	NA	CASSTGGSSYNSPLHF	TGTGCCAGCAGCACCGGGGGGAGCTCCTATAATTCACCCCTCCACTTT
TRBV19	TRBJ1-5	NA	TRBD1	CASSSRTGWGNQPQHF	TGTGCCAGTAGCTCCCGGACAGGGTGGGGTAATCAGCCCCAGCATTTT
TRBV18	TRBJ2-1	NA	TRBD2	CASSPPGLGRNEQFF	TGTGCCAGCTCACCACCGGGACTAGGACGAAATGAGCAGTTCTTC
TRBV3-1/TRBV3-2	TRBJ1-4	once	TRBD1	CASSHPGQGSEKLFF	TGTGCCAGCAGCCACCCCGGACAGGGTAGTGAAAAACTGTTTTTT
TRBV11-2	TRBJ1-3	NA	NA	CASSYSYGGRNTIYF	TGTGCCAGCAGCTACTCATATGGGGGCAGAAACACCATATATTTT
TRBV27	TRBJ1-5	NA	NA	CASSITGNQPQHF	TGTGCCAGCAGTATCACAGGTAATCAGCCCCAGCATTTT
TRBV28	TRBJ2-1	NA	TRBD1	CASSSYRGYNEQFF	TGTGCCAGCAGTTCATACAGGGGGTACAATGAGCAGTTCTTC
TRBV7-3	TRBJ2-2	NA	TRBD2	CASSPSGGGPAGELFF	TGTGCCAGCAGCCCCAGCGGGGGCGGGCCGGCCGGGGAGCTGTTTTTT
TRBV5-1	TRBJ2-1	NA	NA	CASSLRGSPYNEQFF	TGCGCCAGCAGCTTGCGGGGGTCCCCCTACAATGAGCAGTTCTTC
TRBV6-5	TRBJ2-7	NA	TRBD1	CASRRQGPYEQYF	TGTGCCAGCAGAAGACAGGGGCCCTACGAGCAGTACTTC
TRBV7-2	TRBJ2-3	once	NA	CASSLGGTSTDTQYF	TGTGCCAGCAGCTTAGGGGGGACTAGCACAGATACGCAGTATTTT
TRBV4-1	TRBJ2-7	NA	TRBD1	CASSRDRGTAEQYF	TGCGCCAGCAGTCGGGACAGGGGGACGGCGGAGCAGTACTTC
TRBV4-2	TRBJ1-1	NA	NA	CASSQERTRANTEAFF	TGTGCCAGCAGCCAAGAAAGGACAAGGGCGAACACTGAAGCTTTCTTT
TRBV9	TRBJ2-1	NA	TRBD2	CASSVRSGSSYNEQFF	TGTGCCAGCAGCGTGCGTAGCGGGAGCTCCTACAATGAGCAGTTCTTC
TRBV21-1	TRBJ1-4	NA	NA	CASSKTGGWGEKLFF	TGTGCCAGCAGCAAAACCGGGGGATGGGGTGAAAAACTGTTTTTT
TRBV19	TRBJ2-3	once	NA	CASSISSGTDTQYF	TGTGCCAGTAGTATCTCTAGCGGCACAGATACGCAGTATTTT
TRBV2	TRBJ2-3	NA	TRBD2	CACNVAGAADTQYF	TGTGCCTGCAACGTAGCGGGAGCCGCAGATACGCAGTATTTT
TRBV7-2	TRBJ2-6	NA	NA	CASSSQGKGANVLTF	TGTGCCAGCAGCTCACAGGGTAAAGGGGCCAACGTCCTGACTTTC
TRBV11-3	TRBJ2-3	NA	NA	CASSLGPRDTQYF	TGTGCCAGCAGCTTAGGCCCGAGAGATACGCAGTATTTT
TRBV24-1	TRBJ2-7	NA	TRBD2	CATSDPTSGRNYEQYF	TGTGCCACCAGTGATCCGACTAGCGGGAGGAATTACGAGCAGTACTTC
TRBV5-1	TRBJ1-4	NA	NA	CASSPTGGFSEKLFF	TGCGCCAGCAGCCCCACGGGGGGTTTTAGTGAAAAACTGTTTTTT
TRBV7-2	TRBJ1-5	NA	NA	CASTPGVNQPQHF	TGTGCCAGCACCCCAGGGGTGAATCAGCCCCAGCATTTT
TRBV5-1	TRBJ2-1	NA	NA	CASSKSSYNEQFF	TGCGCCAGCAGCAAGAGCTCCTACAATGAGCAGTTCTTC
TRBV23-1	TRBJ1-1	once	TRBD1	CASVRDRETNTEAFF	TGCGCCAGCGTCCGGGACAGGGAGACGAACACTGAAGCTTTCTTT
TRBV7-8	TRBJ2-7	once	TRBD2	CASSPWGGSSYEQYF	TGTGCCAGCAGCCCCTGGGGGGGGTCCTCCTACGAGCAGTACTTC
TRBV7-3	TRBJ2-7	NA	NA	CASSLTVRDEQYF	TGTGCCAGCAGCTTAACGGTGAGGGACGAGCAGTACTTC
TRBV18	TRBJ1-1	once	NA	CASSPSGSVNTEAFF	TGTGCCAGCTCTCCCTCGGGTTCGGTGAACACTGAAGCTTTCTTT
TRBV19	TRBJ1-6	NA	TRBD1	CASVGGTGLSPLHF	TGTGCCAGTGTCGGGGGGACAGGGCTTTCACCCCTCCACTTT
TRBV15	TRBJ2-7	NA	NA	CATSRAQRAEQYF	TGTGCCACCAGCAGGGCACAGAGAGCCGAGCAGTACTTC